The present TCR beta chain was sequenced within a study of T cells in Graves' hyperthyroidism and ophthalmopathy. The length of the CDR3 is 15 residues. Trimming shortened V by 5 bases and J by 7 bases, and 21 bases separated the two germline ends. Germline V lookup: CDR1 MNHEY, CDR2 SVGAGI. Template material for amplifying TCR beta CDR3 regions consisted of RNA transcripts. First-round RT-PCR of the TCR CDR3 relied on the HTBI primer set. TCRdb called the multiplex PCR reads again in MiXCR, with one record for every CDR3 protein. Of 470,000 or so distinct CDR3 sequences listed, less than 25% are singletons.

This sequence was found in a man aged 18 to 29 with Graves' hyperthyroidism. V is TRBV6-5 and J is TRBJ2-7; unclear D gene. The sample taken for sequencing was blood. Here the CDR3 reads CASSHILAALGEQYF. The CDR3 region has the DNA TGTGCCAGCAGTCACATTTTAGCAGCTTTGGGAGAGCAGTACTTC.